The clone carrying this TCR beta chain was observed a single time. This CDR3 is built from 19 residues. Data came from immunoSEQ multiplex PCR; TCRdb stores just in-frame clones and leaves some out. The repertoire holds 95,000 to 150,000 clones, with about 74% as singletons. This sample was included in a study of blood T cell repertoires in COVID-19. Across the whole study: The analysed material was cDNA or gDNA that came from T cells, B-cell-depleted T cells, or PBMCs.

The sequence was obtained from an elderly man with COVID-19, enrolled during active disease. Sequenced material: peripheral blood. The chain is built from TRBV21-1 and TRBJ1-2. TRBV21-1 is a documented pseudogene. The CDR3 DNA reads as TGTGCCAGCAGCAAAGCGGAGCGGAGAGCCATAACCATTACCTATGGCTACACCTTC. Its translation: CASSKAERRAITITYGYTF.